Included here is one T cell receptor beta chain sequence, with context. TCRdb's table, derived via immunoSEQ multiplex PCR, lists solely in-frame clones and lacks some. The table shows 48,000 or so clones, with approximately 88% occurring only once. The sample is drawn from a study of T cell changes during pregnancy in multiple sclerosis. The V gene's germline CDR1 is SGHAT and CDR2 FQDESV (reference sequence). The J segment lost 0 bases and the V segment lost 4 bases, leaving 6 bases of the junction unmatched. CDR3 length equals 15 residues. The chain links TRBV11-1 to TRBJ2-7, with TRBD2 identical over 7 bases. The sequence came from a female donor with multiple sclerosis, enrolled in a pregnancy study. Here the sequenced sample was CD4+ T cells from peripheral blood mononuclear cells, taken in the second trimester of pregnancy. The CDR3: CASSSQGGSSYEQYF. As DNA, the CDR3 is TGTGCCAGCAGCTCCCAGGGCGGGAGCTCCTACGAGCAGTACTTC.